This TCR beta chain was recorded in a study of T cell responses to AZD1222 COVID-19 vaccine. Data came from immunoSEQ multiplex PCR; TCRdb stores just in-frame clones and leaves some out. The profile shows approximately 140,000 clones, less than 95% of them singletons. The V gene's germline CDR1 is LNHDA and CDR2 SQIVND (reference sequence). The CDR3 spans 12 residues. V was trimmed by 5 bases and J by 4 bases, leaving 9 bases between them. This receptor was taken from an adult in good health. The source was peripheral blood, collected on day 0 of AZD1222 vaccination. This chain joins TRBV19 and TRBJ2-7; D remains ambiguous. Here the CDR3 DNA reads TGTGCCAGTAGTTGGCGCGTATACGAGCAGTACGTC. It yields the protein CASSWRVYEQYV.